The 27 T cell receptor beta chains in this list originate from one sample, sequenced in a study of T cells after somatic rescue of genetic block. Sequencing was performed with immunoSEQ multiplex PCR; in TCRdb, only in-frame clones are kept and a portion is missing. The table has 70,000 to 85,000 clones, around 90% seen once. The sample was peripheral blood mononuclear cells (PBMCs). The source is a man aged 25-45 years.

J is TRBJ1-1 and V is TRBV7-8, with no clear D. The CDR3 is 15 residues long. In germline, CDR1 is SGHVS, CDR2 FQNEAQ. Trimming left V 7 bases short and J 1 base short, with 16 bases between. CDR3 residues: CASKADARTNTEAFF. CDR3 sequence (DNA): TGTGCCAGCAAAGCAGACGCTCGGACGAACACTGAAGCTTTCTTT.

The V call is TRBV18, the J call TRBJ1-1; no clear D gene. Trimming stripped 8 bases from V and 7 bases from J, with 20 bases between. CDR1 is KGHSH, CDR2 LQKENI, per germline. The CDR3 spans 14 residues. CDR3 protein: CASLKDPLRIEAFF. As DNA, the CDR3 is TGTGCCAGCCTTAAAGACCCCTTGCGGATTGAAGCTTTCTTT.

V is TRBV6-1 and J is TRBJ1-2; TRBD1 matches 7 bases. Losses at the gene ends were 3 bases for V and 4 bases for J; bases not matched to a gene: 2. The CDR3 sequence is 13 residues long. CDR1 is MNHNS, CDR2 SASEGT, per germline. CDR3 bases: TGTGCCAGCAGTGAGGGACAGCCCTATGGCTACACCTTC. Encoded protein: CASSEGQPYGYTF.

This chain connects TRBV7-2 to TRBJ2-1; 8 bases agree with TRBD2. Germline V gene sequence: CDR1 SGHTA, CDR2 FQGNSA. V shed 3 bases, J shed 2 bases, and the junction held 6 bases outside the gene matches. The CDR3 is 16 residues long. CDR3 protein: CASSLSRGATYNEQFF. CDR3 nucleotides: TGTGCCAGCAGCTTGTCGCGGGGGGCCACCTACAATGAGCAGTTCTTC.

The chain couples TRBV20-1 to TRBJ2-5; the D is unclear. The CDR3 is 11 residues long. The ends were cut back, 6 bases at V and 1 base at J, with 6 bases in the middle. CDR1 and CDR2 from the germline V gene are DFQATT and SNEGSKA (reference sequence). In nucleotides, the CDR3 is TGCAGTGCGTTTAGCCAAGAGACCCAGTACTTC. Translating it yields CSAFSQETQYF.

The V call is TRBV4-2, the J call TRBJ1-3; D may be TRBD1 (6 bases). CDR3 length equals 15 residues. Germline V gene data show CDR1 as LGHNA and CDR2 as YNFKEQ. V was pared by 4 bases and J by 2 bases, with 12 bases between. CDR3 sequence: CASSLRTEAGNTIYF. The CDR3, as DNA: TGTGCCAGCAGCCTACGGACAGAGGCTGGAAACACCATATATTTT.

With respect to this clone: A junction boundary mismatches the germline segment, possibly from a read error. As DNA, the CDR3 is TGTGCCAGCAGTACCAATCGTGAGGGGGCATTTTCAACCCTCCACTTT. Protein: CASSTNREGAFSTLHF. The genes are TRBV25-1 and TRBJ1-6, with TRBD1 matching 7 bases. Germline CDR1 MGHDK, CDR2 SYGVNS. CDR3 length: 16 residues.

The table lists this clone with a few counts. This rearrangement joins TRBV7-8 to TRBJ2-2, with 13 positions matching TRBD2. CDR1 is SGHVS, CDR2 FQNEAQ, per germline. J was trimmed by 3 bases and V by 4 bases; bases with no gene match: 5. This CDR3 contains 17 residues. The CDR3 bases are TGTGCCAGCAGCTCCAAAACTAGCGGGGGGGACACCGGGGAGCTGTTTTTT. Protein sequence: CASSSKTSGGDTGELFF.

The chain links TRBV10-3 to TRBJ2-2; TRBD2 agrees at 11 bases. The germline V gene encodes CDR1 ENHRY and CDR2 SYGVKD. V lost 6 bases and J lost 3; bases outside the gene matches: 24. CDR3 size: 22 residues. For the CDR3, the DNA is TGTGCCATCAGGGGAACGACAGGGTCGGTAGCGGGGGGGCCTCTCTACACCGGGGAGCTGTTTTTT. Amino acids: CAIRGTTGSVAGGPLYTGELFF.

To note about this clone: The germline gene is not matched at one end of the junction; a read error may be the cause. The DNA of the CDR3 is TGTGCCACCAGCAGAGGCGCGGGGTACTTGGACTTC. Amino acids: CATSRGAGYLDF. J is TRBJ2-7 and V is TRBV15; possibly TRBD2 for D (6 bases). Germline CDR1 is LNHNV and CDR2 is YYDKDF (reference sequence). The CDR3 consists of 12 residues. The whole variable domain, filled in from reference TRBV15 and TRBJ2-7, reads DAMVIQNPRYQVTQFGKPVTLSCSQTLNHNVMYWYQQKSSQAPKLLFHYYDKDFNNEADTPDNFQSRRPNTSFCFLDIRSPGLGDTAMYLCATSRGAGYLDFGPGTRLTVT.

The chain couples TRBV9 to TRBJ2-3; 7 bases are a match to TRBD1. There are 16 residues in the CDR3. Germline CDR1 is SGDLS and CDR2 is YYNGEE. With 0 bases clipped from V and 4 bases from J, the junction kept 8 bases outside the gene matches. This chain's CDR3 is CASSVGPETGSDTQYF. The DNA of the CDR3 is TGTGCCAGCAGCGTAGGACCGGAGACAGGGTCAGATACGCAGTATTTT. The variable domain in full, completed from reference TRBV9 and TRBJ2-3, reads DSGVTQTPKHLITATGQRVTLRCSPRSGDLSVYWYQQSLDQGLQFLIQYYNGEERAKGNILERFSAQQFPDLHSELNLSSLELGDSALYFCASSVGPETGSDTQYFGPGTRLTVL.

CDR3 residues: CASSLRTSGINEQFF. Here the CDR3 DNA reads TGTGCCAGCAGCTTAAGGACTAGCGGCATCAATGAGCAGTTCTTC. The gene calls are TRBV7-2 and TRBJ2-1; 10 bases are a match to TRBD2. The CDR3 extends over 15 amino acids. J was trimmed by 6 bases and V by 2 bases; bases with no gene match: 4. Per the germline V gene, CDR1 is SGHTA and CDR2 is FQGNSA. The variable domain in full, completed from reference TRBV7-2 and TRBJ2-1, reads GAGVSQSPSNKVTEKGKDVELRCDPISGHTALYWYRQSLGQGLEFLIYFQGNSAPDKSGLPSDRFSAERTGGSVSTLTIQRTQQEDSAVYLCASSLRTSGINEQFFGPGTRLTVL.

The rearrangement uses TRBV7-9 and TRBJ2-6; D uncertain. Trimming cost V 0 bases and J 1 base, with 4 bases left between them. The CDR3 loop spans 15 amino acids. Germline V gene data show CDR1 as SEHNR and CDR2 as FQNEAQ (reference sequence). The CDR3 nucleotides read TGTGCCAGCAGCTTAGCTGGATCTGGGGCCAACGTCCTGACTTTC. It encodes CASSLAGSGANVLTF.

A few counts support this clone. The V and J genes are TRBV19 and TRBJ1-1; D not resolved. CDR3 length: 13 amino acids. Germline V gene lookup returns CDR1 LNHDA and CDR2 SQIVND (reference sequence). V was clipped by 6 bases and J by 0 bases, with 8 bases between them. The CDR3 region is CASSLTLNTEAFF. CDR3 DNA sequence: TGTGCCAGTAGCCTTACTCTGAACACTGAAGCTTTCTTT. Drawing the rest from reference TRBV19 and TRBJ1-1, the complete variable domain is DGGITQSPKYLFRKEGQNVTLSCEQNLNHDAMYWYRQDPGQGLRLIYYSQIVNDFQKGDIAEGYSVSREKKESFPLTVTSAQKNPTAFYLCASSLTLNTEAFFGQGTRLTVV.

The rearrangement joins TRBV13 to TRBJ2-5; 9 bases line up with TRBD2. The germline V gene encodes CDR1 PRHDT and CDR2 FYEKMQ (reference sequence). The V gene end was trimmed by 0 bases and the J gene end by 1 base; junction bases not matched to a gene: 3. The CDR3 totals 16 residues. In nucleotides, the CDR3 is TGTGCCAGCAGCTTAGGAGTAGCGGGGGCCCAAGAGACCCAGTACTTC. Translating gives CASSLGVAGAQETQYF. Variable domain in full (rest from reference TRBV13 and TRBJ2-5): AAGVIQSPRHLIKEKRETATLKCYPIPRHDTVYWYQQGPGQDPQFLISFYEKMQSDKGSIPDRFSAQQFSDYHSELNMSSLELGDSALYFCASSLGVAGAQETQYFGPGTRLLVL.

This clone is a singleton in its sample. The rearrangement joins TRBV28 to TRBJ2-3, with TRBD2 matching 7 bases. CDR3 size: 16 residues. CDR1 and CDR2 (germline): MDHEN, SYDVKM. Losses at the gene ends were 3 bases for V and 5 bases for J; bases not matched to a gene: 11. CDR3 DNA sequence: TGTGCCAGCAGTTTCGGTCTAGCGGCTAACAGAGATACGCAGTATTTT. Residues: CASSFGLAANRDTQYF.

Only one count was recorded for this clone. V gene TRBV19 combines with J gene TRBJ1-1; the D gene is possibly TRBD1 (6 bases). V was pared by 4 bases and J by 1 base, with 16 bases between. The CDR3 totals 16 residues. Per the germline V gene, CDR1 is LNHDA and CDR2 is SQIVND (reference sequence). CDR3 sequence (DNA): TGTGCCAGTAGTACCCTAACAGGGCCGACGAACACTGAAGCTTTCTTT. Translation: CASSTLTGPTNTEAFF.

This clone was picked up one time. The V call is TRBV9, the J call TRBJ1-1; D possibly corresponds to TRBD1 (5 bases). The ends were cut back, 4 bases at V and 5 bases at J, with 15 bases in the middle. Germline CDR1 and CDR2: SGDLS and YYNGEE. The CDR3 extends over 14 amino acids. The CDR3 loop reads CASSPRGGNTEAFF. The CDR3 nucleotides are TGTGCCAGCAGCCCCCGGGGGGGGAATACTGAAGCTTTCTTT. The full variable domain, its missing parts supplied by reference TRBV9 and TRBJ1-1, is DSGVTQTPKHLITATGQRVTLRCSPRSGDLSVYWYQQSLDQGLQFLIQYYNGEERAKGNILERFSAQQFPDLHSELNLSSLELGDSALYFCASSPRGGNTEAFFGQGTRLTVV.

The gene calls are TRBV6-6 and TRBJ2-7; tentative D call: TRBD2 (6 bases). The germline gives CDR1 MNHNY, CDR2 SVGAGI (reference sequence). The ends were cut back, 6 bases at V and 3 bases at J, with 15 bases in the middle. CDR3 size: 14 residues. This CDR3 reads CASSIGRMVYEQYF. The CDR3 DNA is TGTGCCAGCAGCATAGGGAGGATGGTCTACGAGCAGTACTTC.

This chain connects TRBV27 to TRBJ2-5; no definite D call. CDR3 length: 13 residues. Germline assignment: CDR1 MNHEY and CDR2 SMNVEV (reference sequence). V dropped 3 bases and J dropped 5 bases, with 10 bases sitting between them. The chain's CDR3 is CASSFGLHETQYF. CDR3 bases: TGTGCCAGCAGTTTTGGGCTGCATGAGACCCAGTACTTC.

The V gene is TRBV6-1, the J gene TRBJ2-3; D remains ambiguous. Trimming removed 10 bases from V and 2 bases from J, with 16 bases in between. This CDR3 comprises 14 residues. Germline CDR1 MNHNS, CDR2 SASEGT. This CDR3 is CAIVDGWHTDTQYF. The CDR3 bases are TGTGCCATCGTGGACGGGTGGCACACAGATACGCAGTATTTT.

This chain connects TRBV9 to TRBJ2-5, with D perhaps being TRBD1 or TRBD2 (5 bases each). Between the trimmed V and J ends, which lost 0 bases and 9 bases, there was a span of 15 bases. In germline, CDR1 is SGDLS, CDR2 YYNGEE. This CDR3 has 14 residues. CDR3 in DNA: TGTGCCAGCAGCGTAGATCGTTTGGGGGAACCCCAGTACTTC. This codes for CASSVDRLGEPQYF.

The V and J genes are TRBV5-4 and TRBJ2-5; 7 nucleotides match TRBD1. The germline gives CDR1 SGHNT, CDR2 YYREEE (reference sequence). J was trimmed by 2 bases and V by 4 bases; bases with no gene match: 8. This CDR3 is 15 amino acids long. In nucleotides, the CDR3 is TGTGCCAGCAGCATGACAGGGTTAGGGCAAGAGACCCAGTACTTC. This codes for CASSMTGLGQETQYF.

This rearrangement joins TRBV13 to TRBJ2-1; 14 bases map to TRBD2. The CDR3 totals 17 residues. The germline CDR1 and CDR2 sequences are PRHDT and FYEKMQ (reference sequence). Unmatched junction bases numbered 8, after V lost 5 bases and J lost 5 bases. CDR3 sequence: CASSPGLAGGTNNEQFF. CDR3 DNA sequence: TGTGCCAGCAGCCCAGGACTAGCGGGGGGAACTAACAATGAGCAGTTCTTC.

The CDR3 loop reads CASTSGGLNEKLFF. CDR3 sequence (DNA): TGTGCCAGCACCTCAGGGGGTCTGAATGAAAAACTGTTTTTT. This rearrangement joins TRBV6-1 to TRBJ1-4, with TRBD1 matching 7 bases. The CDR3 has 14 amino acids. After removal of 7 bases from V and 5 bases from J, the junction contained 7 bases not matched to a gene. Looked up from germline, CDR1 is MNHNS and CDR2 is SASEGT.

V is TRBV9 and J is TRBJ2-3; D might be TRBD1 (6 bases). Germline CDR1 SGDLS, CDR2 YYNGEE. Trimming cost V 3 bases and J 6 bases, with 17 bases left between them. The length of the CDR3 is 15 residues. Here the CDR3 reads CASSALGGGMDTQYF. In nucleotides, the CDR3 is TGTGCCAGCAGCGCCCTAGGGGGTGGGATGGATACGCAGTATTTT.

This rearrangement joins TRBV4-1 to TRBJ2-7; 9 bases are shared with TRBD2. CDR3 length: 15 residues. CDR1 is MGHRA and CDR2 is YSYEKL in the germline V gene. The V and J ends lost 5 bases and 5 bases, in that order; junction bases with no gene match: 10. The CDR3 DNA sequence: TGCGCCAGCAGCTTCCGACTAGCGGAGGACCACGAGCAGTACTTC. Amino acid sequence: CASSFRLAEDHEQYF.